This TCR beta chain was profiled in a study of T cell changes during pregnancy in multiple sclerosis. Measured with immunoSEQ multiplex PCR; TCRdb has only the in-frame clones, and not every one. The sample includes around 56,000 clones, about 89% of them seen just once. Germline-derived CDR1 and CDR2 are SGHDT and YYEEEE. The CDR3 consists of 13 residues. V shed 4 bases and J 5 bases; nucleotides not matched to a gene: 4. The sequence derives from a female donor with multiple sclerosis, enrolled in a pregnancy study. This rearrangement joins TRBV5-6 to TRBJ2-5; 8 bases match TRBD2. The material was CD4+ T cells from peripheral blood mononuclear cells, obtained in the first trimester of pregnancy. CDR3 amino acids: CASSPSGQETQYF. The CDR3 DNA reads TGTGCCAGCAGCCCTAGCGGGCAGGAGACCCAGTACTTC.